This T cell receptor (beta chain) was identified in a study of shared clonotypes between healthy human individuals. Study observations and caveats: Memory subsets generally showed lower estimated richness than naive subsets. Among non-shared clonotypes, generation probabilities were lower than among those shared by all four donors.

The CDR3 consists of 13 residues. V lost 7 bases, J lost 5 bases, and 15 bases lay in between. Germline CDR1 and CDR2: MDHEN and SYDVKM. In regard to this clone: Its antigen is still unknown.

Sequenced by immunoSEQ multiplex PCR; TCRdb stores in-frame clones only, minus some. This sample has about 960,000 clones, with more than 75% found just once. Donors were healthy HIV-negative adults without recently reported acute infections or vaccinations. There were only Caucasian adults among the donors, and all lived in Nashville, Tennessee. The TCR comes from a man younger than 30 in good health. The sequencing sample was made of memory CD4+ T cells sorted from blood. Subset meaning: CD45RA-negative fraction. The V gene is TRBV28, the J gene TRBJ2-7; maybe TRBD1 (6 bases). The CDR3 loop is CASIAQGPHEQYF. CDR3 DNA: TGTGCCAGCATCGCTCAGGGGCCACACGAGCAGTACTTC.